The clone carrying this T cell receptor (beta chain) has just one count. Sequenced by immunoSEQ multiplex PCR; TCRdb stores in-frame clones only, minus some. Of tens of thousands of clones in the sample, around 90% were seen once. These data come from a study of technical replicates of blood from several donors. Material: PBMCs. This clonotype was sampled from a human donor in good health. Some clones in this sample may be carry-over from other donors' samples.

This CDR3 is CASSPRGIEGRPQYF. The DNA of the CDR3 is TGTGCCAGCAGCCCTAGGGGGATTGAAGGACGGCCCCAGTACTTC. V and J are TRBV7-9 and TRBJ2-5, with D possibly TRBD1 on 6 matching bases. The germline V gene has CDR1 SEHNR and CDR2 FQNEAQ (reference sequence). This CDR3 has 15 amino acids. V dropped 5 bases and J dropped 9 bases, with 22 bases sitting between them.